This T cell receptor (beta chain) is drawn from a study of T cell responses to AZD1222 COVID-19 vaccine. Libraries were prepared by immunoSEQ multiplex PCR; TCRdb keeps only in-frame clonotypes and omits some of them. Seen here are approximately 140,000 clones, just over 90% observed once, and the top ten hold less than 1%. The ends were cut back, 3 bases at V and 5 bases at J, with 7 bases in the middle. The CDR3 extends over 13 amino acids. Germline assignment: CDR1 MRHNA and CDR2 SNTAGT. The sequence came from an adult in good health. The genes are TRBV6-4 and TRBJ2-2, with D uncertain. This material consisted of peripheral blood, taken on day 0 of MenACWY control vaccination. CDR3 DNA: TGTGCCAGCAGTGATACAGTGACCGGGGAGCTGTTTTTT. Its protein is CASSDTVTGELFF.